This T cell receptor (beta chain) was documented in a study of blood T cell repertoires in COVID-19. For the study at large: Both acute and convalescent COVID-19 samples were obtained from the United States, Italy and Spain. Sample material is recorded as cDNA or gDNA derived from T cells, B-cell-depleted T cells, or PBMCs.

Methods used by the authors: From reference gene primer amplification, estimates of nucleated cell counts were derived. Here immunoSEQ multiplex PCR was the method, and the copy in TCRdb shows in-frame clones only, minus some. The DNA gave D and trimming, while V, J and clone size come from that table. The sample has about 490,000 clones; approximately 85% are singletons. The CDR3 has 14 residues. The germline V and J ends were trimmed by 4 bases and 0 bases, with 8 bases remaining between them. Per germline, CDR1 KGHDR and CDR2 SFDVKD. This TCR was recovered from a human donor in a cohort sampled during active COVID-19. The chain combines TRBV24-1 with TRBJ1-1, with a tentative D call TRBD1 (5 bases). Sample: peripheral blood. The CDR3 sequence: CATSEGAVNTEAFF. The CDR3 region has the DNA TGTGCCACCAGTGAAGGGGCGGTGAACACTGAAGCTTTCTTT.